This T cell receptor (beta chain) stems from a study of blood T cell repertoires in COVID-19. Overall study context: Samples came from the United States, Italy and Spain, spanning acute and convalescent COVID-19. PBMCs, B-cell-depleted T cells, or T cells provided the cDNA or gDNA that made up the material.

In the original analysis: It was from reference gene primer amplification that nucleated cell counts were estimated. Only in-frame clones appear in the TCRdb table, and some are missing; sequencing was by immunoSEQ multiplex PCR. V and J calls and clone size are as listed in that table; D and trimming were resolved from the DNA. The data show about 280,000 clones, more than 85% seen once. This clonotype was sampled from a man aged 40-49 years with acute or convalescent COVID-19. Sequencing used peripheral blood.

In DNA, the CDR3 is TGTGCCAGCAGCTCCCGACAGGGAGAAAAACTGTTTTTT. Translated: CASSSRQGEKLFF. The genes are TRBV5-4 and TRBJ1-4; the match to TRBD1 covers 7 bases. CDR1 and CDR2 (germline): SGHNT, YYREEE (reference sequence). The CDR3 consists of 13 residues. The V gene end was trimmed by 3 bases and the J gene end by 8 bases; junction bases not matched to a gene: 4.